These T cell receptor beta chains were read from a single sample in a study of T cells in Graves' hyperthyroidism and ophthalmopathy. TCRdb independently ran MiXCR on the multiplex PCR reads; one entry per CDR3 protein. The sample holds 550,000 to 700,000 distinct CDR3 sequences, about 15% seen once. Sequenced material: blood. The receptors shown here come from a woman in her 40s with Graves' ophthalmopathy. The CDR3 runs from the conserved cysteine through the conserved F or W. Each record gives: clone size, J gene, D gene, V gene, CDR3 protein, CDR3 DNA. The D gene is left open where the match is weak. Clone sizes are given selectively: once, few, many, or a class where the clone is expanded.

clone size: .
J gene: TRBJ2-7
D gene: .
V gene: TRBV2
CDR3 protein: CPSSPWTAEYEQYF
CDR3 DNA: TGCCCCAGCAGCCCTTGGACAGCGGAGTACGAGCAGTACTTC

clone size: many
J gene: TRBJ1-1
D gene: .
V gene: TRBV15
CDR3 protein: CATSREDGNFEAFF
CDR3 DNA: TGTGCCACCAGCAGAGAAGACGGTAACTTTGAAGCTTTCTTT

clone size: many
J gene: TRBJ2-2
D gene: .
V gene: TRBV19
CDR3 protein: CASKDPNTGELFF
CDR3 DNA: TGTGCCAGTAAGGACCCCAATACCGGGGAGCTGTTTTTT

clone size: many
J gene: TRBJ1-2
D gene: TRBD1
V gene: TRBV20-1
CDR3 protein: CSAIPGTALGYTF
CDR3 DNA: TGCAGTGCTATTCCCGGGACAGCCCTAGGCTACACCTTC

clone size: many
J gene: TRBJ2-7
D gene: .
V gene: TRBV29-1
CDR3 protein: CSVGSGAYEQYF
CDR3 DNA: TGCAGCGTTGGGAGCGGAGCCTACGAGCAGTACTTC

clone size: .
J gene: TRBJ2-7
D gene: .
V gene: TRBV20-1
CDR3 protein: CSARAPGSYEQYF
CDR3 DNA: TGCAGTGCTAGGGCCCCGGGGTCCTACGAGCAGTACTTC

clone size: many
J gene: TRBJ1-2
D gene: .
V gene: TRBV20-1
CDR3 protein: CSARGRGDSYGYTF
CDR3 DNA: TGCAGTGCTAGAGGACGGGGAGATAGTTATGGCTACACCTTC

clone size: many
J gene: TRBJ2-7
D gene: .
V gene: TRBV19
CDR3 protein: CASSIWRGDEQYF
CDR3 DNA: TGTGCCAGTAGTATATGGAGGGGTGACGAGCAGTACTTC

clone size: once
J gene: TRBJ2-4
D gene: TRBD2
V gene: TRBV12-3/TRBV12-4
CDR3 protein: CASTLQAGLAKNIQYF
CDR3 DNA: TGTGCCAGCACCCTTCAAGCGGGGCTAGCCAAAAACATTCAGTACTTC

clone size: .
J gene: TRBJ2-7
D gene: TRBD1
V gene: TRBV6-2/TRBV6-3
CDR3 protein: CASRPRGTGTYEQYF
CDR3 DNA: TGTGCCAGCAGGCCACGCGGGACAGGGACCTACGAGCAGTACTTC

clone size: many
J gene: TRBJ1-1
D gene: .
V gene: TRBV5-1
CDR3 protein: CASRVQAMNTEAFF
CDR3 DNA: TGCGCCAGCCGAGTACAGGCGATGAACACTGAAGCTTTCTTT

clone size: few
J gene: TRBJ2-7
D gene: .
V gene: TRBV7-9
CDR3 protein: CASQDGSYEQYF
CDR3 DNA: TGTGCCAGCCAAGACGGCTCCTACGAGCAGTACTTC

clone size: many
J gene: TRBJ2-5
D gene: .
V gene: TRBV2
CDR3 protein: CASTQGLAELETQYF
CDR3 DNA: TGTGCCAGCACCCAGGGGCTAGCAGAGCTGGAGACCCAGTACTTC

clone size: many
J gene: TRBJ1-5
D gene: .
V gene: TRBV12-3/TRBV12-4
CDR3 protein: CATAGTYQPQHF
CDR3 DNA: TGTGCCACCGCGGGGACCTATCAGCCCCAGCATTTT

clone size: .
J gene: TRBJ1-1
D gene: TRBD1
V gene: TRBV6-1
CDR3 protein: CASSTTETGGTEAFF
CDR3 DNA: TGTGCCAGCAGCACGACAGAAACAGGGGGAACTGAAGCTTTCTTT

clone size: many
J gene: TRBJ2-7
D gene: .
V gene: TRBV28
CDR3 protein: CASSLSSSFREQYF
CDR3 DNA: TGTGCCAGCAGTTTATCCTCTTCATTCCGCGAGCAGTACTTC

clone size: many
J gene: TRBJ2-4
D gene: .
V gene: TRBV5-1
CDR3 protein: CASSLGISGNIQYF
CDR3 DNA: TGCGCCAGCAGCCTTGGGATATCAGGAAACATTCAGTACTTC

clone size: many
J gene: TRBJ2-5
D gene: .
V gene: TRBV20-1
CDR3 protein: CSVPFGGQETQYF
CDR3 DNA: TGCAGTGTCCCTTTCGGAGGGCAAGAGACCCAGTACTTC

clone size: .
J gene: TRBJ2-2
D gene: TRBD1
V gene: TRBV10-3
CDR3 protein: CATVGDRVRTGELFF
CDR3 DNA: TGTGCCACCGTTGGGGACAGGGTGAGAACCGGGGAGCTGTTTTTT

clone size: many
J gene: TRBJ1-3
D gene: .
V gene: TRBV5-1
CDR3 protein: CASSRREPGNTIYF
CDR3 DNA: TGCGCCAGCAGCCGACGGGAACCGGGAAACACCATATATTTT

clone size: many
J gene: TRBJ2-3
D gene: .
V gene: TRBV30
CDR3 protein: CAWTGASTDTQYF
CDR3 DNA: TGTGCCTGGACAGGGGCCTCCACAGATACGCAGTATTTT

clone size: many
J gene: TRBJ2-7
D gene: .
V gene: TRBV29-1
CDR3 protein: CSVEYNSYEQYF
CDR3 DNA: TGCAGCGTTGAATACAACTCCTACGAGCAGTACTTC